These 24 T cell receptor beta chains share one sample of origin, sequenced in a study of T cell responses to AZD1222 COVID-19 vaccine. Sequencing was performed with immunoSEQ multiplex PCR; in TCRdb, only in-frame clones are kept and a portion is missing. The data show over 80,000 clones, approximately 92% seen once. This specimen consisted of peripheral blood, obtained on day 0 of AZD1222 vaccination. Source of these receptors: an adult in good health.

The J gene is TRBJ1-1, the V gene TRBV9; 9 bases align to TRBD1. This CDR3 comprises 15 residues. CDR1 and CDR2 from the germline V gene are SGDLS and YYNGEE. The trim removed 1 base at V and 4 bases at J, leaving 5 bases unmatched. The CDR3 DNA follows: TGTGCCAGCAGCGTAACAGGGGGCAGGACCACTGAAGCTTTCTTT. Amino acid sequence: CASSVTGGRTTEAFF.

The rearrangement joins TRBV3-1 (or the pseudogene TRBV3-2) to TRBJ2-7; D perhaps matches TRBD2 (5 bases). The CDR3 length is 14 residues. Trimming cost V 2 bases and J 3 bases, with 11 bases left between them. The germline CDR1 and CDR2 sequences are LGHDT and YNNKEL (reference sequence). The CDR3 nucleotides read TGTGCCAGCAGCCAAACCTCGCGGGTCTACGAGCAGTACTTC. Its translation: CASSQTSRVYEQYF.

The chain links TRBV4-1 to TRBJ2-3; 8 bases match TRBD1. Germline CDR1 is MGHRA and CDR2 is YSYEKL. The trim removed 4 bases at V and 4 bases at J, leaving 10 bases unmatched. The CDR3 runs to 16 residues. CDR3 sequence (DNA): TGCGCCAGCAGCCCAGGACAGGGAAGGGGCTCAGATACGCAGTATTTT. Translation gives CASSPGQGRGSDTQYF.

The CDR3 spells CASSFGLAGADTQYF. CDR3 in DNA: TGTGCCAGCAGTTTCGGACTAGCGGGGGCAGATACGCAGTATTTT. The chain uses TRBV6-2 or TRBV6-3 and TRBJ2-3; TRBD2 matches 13 bases. Germline V gene sequence: CDR1 MNHEY, CDR2 SVGEGT. CDR3 length: 15 amino acids. V gave up 4 bases and J gave up 4 bases; unmatched junction bases: 2.

With regard to this clone: This sample includes further DNA sequences coding for the same CDR3. The chain combines TRBV18 with TRBJ2-7, with 9 nucleotides matching TRBD2. Per germline, CDR1 KGHSH and CDR2 LQKENI. The CDR3 spans 14 residues. Trimming cost V 1 base and J 3 bases; bases outside gene matches: 1. The DNA of the CDR3 is TGTGCCAGCTCACCACAGCGGGAGGTCTACGAGCAGTACTTC. It is translated as CASSPQREVYEQYF.

The chain carries TRBV18 and TRBJ1-4; no clear D gene. Germline lookup yields CDR1 KGHSH and CDR2 LQKENI. The CDR3 is made up of 15 amino acids. V was cut by 0 bases and J by 12 bases, with 17 bases left in between. DNA for the CDR3: TGTGCCAGCTCACCACCGCGAGTTTCTGGGGTAGAACTGTTTTTT. Translation gives CASSPPRVSGVELFF. Full variable domain (outside the CDR3, taken from reference TRBV18 and TRBJ1-4): NAGVMQNPRHLVRRRGQEARLRCSPMKGHSHVYWYRQLPEEGLKFMVYLQKENIIDESGMPKERFSAEFPKEGPSILRIQQVVRGDSAAYFCASSPPRVSGVELFFGSGTQLSVL.

The chain employs TRBV3-1 (or the pseudogene TRBV3-2) and TRBJ2-1; TRBD1 is a possible D gene (5 bases). The germline gives CDR1 LGHDT, CDR2 YNNKEL (reference sequence). V shed 1 base and J shed 4 bases, with 14 bases lying between them. This CDR3 has 16 residues. Here the CDR3 DNA reads TGTGCCAGCAGCCAAGCCGTGGGGCCGCGTTACAATGAGCAGTTCTTC. Its protein product is CASSQAVGPRYNEQFF.

This chain joins TRBV10-3 and TRBJ2-7, with 9 bases matching TRBD2. Trimming took 2 bases from V and 2 from J; bases not matched to a gene: 4. The CDR3 extends over 15 amino acids. Germline CDR1 and CDR2: ENHRY and SYGVKD. The CDR3 DNA reads TGTGCCATCAGTGAGCTTCTAGCGGGAACCTACGAGCAGTACTTC. Protein product: CAISELLAGTYEQYF.

This chain links TRBV7-6 with TRBJ2-1; 16 bases map to TRBD2. The CDR3 loop spans 16 amino acids. CDR1 and CDR2 from the germline V gene are SGHVS and FNYEAQ. Losses at the gene ends were 3 bases for V and 9 bases for J; bases not matched to a gene: 5. Here the CDR3 reads CASSLGLAGGPGEQFF. The CDR3 nucleotides are TGTGCCAGCAGCTTGGGACTAGCGGGAGGGCCCGGTGAGCAGTTCTTC.

CDR3: CASSEYWTANEKLFF. CDR3 DNA sequence: TGTGCCAGCAGTGAATACTGGACGGCTAATGAAAAACTGTTTTTT. The rearrangement uses TRBV6-1 and TRBJ1-4, with no clear D. Germline V lookup: CDR1 MNHNS, CDR2 SASEGT. V was pared by 2 bases and J by 3 bases, with 10 bases between. The CDR3 has 15 residues.

The chain recombines TRBV6-2 or TRBV6-3 with TRBJ2-4; no clear D gene. This CDR3 is built from 15 residues. Per germline, CDR1 MNHEY and CDR2 SVGEGT. V lost 1 base and J 0 bases, leaving 7 bases between the germline ends. CDR3: CASSYLAIAKNIQYF. CDR3 in DNA: TGTGCCAGCAGTTACTTAGCAATAGCCAAAAACATTCAGTACTTC.

V gene TRBV5-6 combines with J gene TRBJ2-7, with D perhaps matching TRBD2 (5 bases). Germline V gene lookup returns CDR1 SGHDT and CDR2 YYEEEE. This CDR3 has 15 residues. V lost 0 bases, J lost 3 bases, and 13 bases lay in between. The CDR3 here is CASSLGLRGSYEQYF. For the CDR3, the DNA is TGTGCCAGCAGCTTGGGCCTCCGGGGTAGCTACGAGCAGTACTTC.

The V and J genes are TRBV6-4 and TRBJ2-3; 12 nucleotides align to TRBD2. The J segment lost 2 bases and the V segment lost 6 bases, leaving 12 bases of the junction unmatched. This CDR3 is 18 amino acids long. Germline V gene data show CDR1 as MRHNA and CDR2 as SNTAGT. CDR3 bases: TGTGCCAGCAGGGGCGGACTAGCGGGATTGCGAGCCACAGATACGCAGTATTTT. The encoded protein is CASRGGLAGLRATDTQYF.

J is TRBJ1-4 and V is TRBV6-5; no firm D call. Germline values: CDR1 MNHEY, CDR2 SVGAGI. V lost 6 bases and J lost 1, with 9 bases in between. The CDR3 spans 14 residues. CDR3 sequence reads: CASRDPETNEKLFF. CDR3 coding DNA: TGTGCCAGCAGGGATCCGGAAACTAATGAAAAACTGTTTTTT.

This clone was observed a handful of times. This chain connects TRBV5-4 to TRBJ2-3, with TRBD2 identical over 7 bases. CDR1 is SGHNT, CDR2 YYREEE, per germline (reference sequence). J was trimmed by 3 bases and V by 4 bases; bases with no gene match: 8. The CDR3 totals 15 residues. The CDR3 DNA reads TGTGCCAGCAGCCCCTGGGGGGGTGGGACAGATACGCAGTATTTT. Translated: CASSPWGGGTDTQYF.

The CDR3 DNA follows: TGTGCCAGCAGACAGGGGACTGTCACCGGGGAGCTGTTTTTT. Translating it yields CASRQGTVTGELFF. This sequence joins TRBV14 and TRBJ2-2; a possible D gene is TRBD1 (7 bases). CDR1 and CDR2 (germline): SGHDN, FVKESK. The CDR3 has 14 amino acids. The ends were cut back, 6 bases at V and 4 bases at J, with 12 bases in the middle.

The V and J genes are TRBV6-5 and TRBJ1-1; D remains ambiguous. Between the trimmed V and J ends, which lost 6 bases and 0 bases, there was a span of 5 bases. Germline-derived CDR1 and CDR2 are MNHEY and SVGAGI. CDR3 length equals 12 residues. This chain's CDR3 is CASRPMNTEAFF. CDR3 in DNA: TGTGCCAGCAGGCCGATGAACACTGAAGCTTTCTTT.

This clone was detected once. The chain combines TRBV10-3 with TRBJ1-6; D remains unclear. The germline V and J ends were trimmed by 2 bases and 10 bases, with 9 bases remaining between them. CDR3 length: 13 amino acids. Germline V lookup: CDR1 ENHRY, CDR2 SYGVKD. The CDR3 is CAISEDRVSPLHF. CDR3 sequence (DNA): TGTGCCATCAGTGAGGACCGGGTGTCACCCCTCCACTTT.

The rearrangement joins TRBV16 to TRBJ2-1; D is uncertain. V gave up 6 bases and J gave up 9 bases, with 18 bases separating them. The germline gives CDR1 KGHSY, CDR2 FQNENV. The CDR3 extends over 14 amino acids. The DNA of the CDR3 is TGTGCCAGCAGGCAGCTAGTCTCAGGTTCTGAGCAGTTCTTC. Protein: CASRQLVSGSEQFF.

The chain uses TRBV3-1 (or the pseudogene TRBV3-2) and TRBJ2-3; TRBD2 agrees at 12 bases. The CDR3 contains 14 residues. J was trimmed by 3 bases and V by 6 bases; bases with no gene match: 1. CDR1 LGHDT and CDR2 YNNKEL come from the germline V gene (reference sequence). The CDR3 loop reads CASRTSGSTDTQYF. In DNA, the CDR3 is TGTGCCAGCAGGACTAGCGGGAGTACAGATACGCAGTATTTT.

This rearrangement joins TRBV2 to TRBJ1-4; D gene unclear. CDR1 is SNHLY and CDR2 is FYNNEI in the germline V gene. The CDR3 totals 14 residues. Trimming shortened V by 3 bases and J by 5 bases, and 10 bases separated the two germline ends. The CDR3 here is CASSDGIFNEKLFF. CDR3 in DNA: TGTGCCAGCAGTGACGGGATATTCAATGAAAAACTGTTTTTT.

The chain has TRBV6-5 and TRBJ1-1, with a tentative D call TRBD1 (6 bases). The CDR3 has 14 residues. Trimming shortened V by 2 bases and J by 4 bases, and 11 bases separated the two germline ends. Germline V CDR1 and CDR2: MNHEY, SVGAGI. The CDR3 region is CASSYTGFGTEAFF. The CDR3 nucleotides are TGTGCCAGCAGTTACACAGGGTTCGGCACTGAAGCTTTCTTT.

The chain has TRBV7-2 and TRBJ2-1; 9 positions match TRBD2. CDR1 and CDR2 (germline): SGHTA, FQGNSA. The CDR3 loop spans 15 amino acids. The trim removed 1 base at V and 8 bases at J, leaving 6 bases unmatched. As DNA, the CDR3 is TGTGCCAGCAGCTTAGACGGCGGGAGGGAAGATGAGCAGTTCTTC. Translated: CASSLDGGREDEQFF.

The chain combines TRBV3-1 (or the pseudogene TRBV3-2) with TRBJ1-2; D is unclear. The CDR3 extends over 16 amino acids. The germline V gene has CDR1 LGHDT and CDR2 YNNKEL (reference sequence). V lost 4 bases, J lost 0 bases, and 15 bases lay in between. CDR3 coding DNA: TGTGCCAGCAGCCCCGGAGGAGGGTGGGCTAACTATGGCTACACCTTC. Translated, it gives CASSPGGGWANYGYTF.